One and the same sample provided the 20 T cell receptor beta chains below, sequenced in a study of blood T cell repertoires in COVID-19. Using immunoSEQ multiplex PCR, the repertoire was profiled, and TCRdb retains in-frame clones only, with some absent. The sample consists of fewer than 250,000 clones, 70% to 90% of them appearing once. Sample: PBMCs or T cells enriched from blood (not recorded which). These receptor sequences come from a woman aged 45-65 years with acute COVID-19.

The J gene is TRBJ2-7, the V gene TRBV18; TRBD2 agrees at 8 bases. The CDR3 contains 13 residues. Germline V gene lookup returns CDR1 KGHSH and CDR2 LQKENI. The junction had 4 bases not matched to a gene; V was cut back by 6 bases and J by 3 bases. The CDR3 spells CASSPGTSYEQYF. The DNA of the CDR3 is TGTGCCAGCTCCCCCGGGACTAGCTACGAGCAGTACTTC.

The rearrangement links TRBV9 to TRBJ1-5; D might be TRBD1 (5 bases). Germline V gene sequence: CDR1 SGDLS, CDR2 YYNGEE. The CDR3 consists of 14 residues. Trimming stripped 3 bases from V and 5 bases from J, with 12 bases between. In DNA, the CDR3 is TGTGCCAGCAGCGGTACCCCGGGGGATCAGCCCCAGCATTTT. It specifies CASSGTPGDQPQHF. The whole variable domain, filled in from reference TRBV9 and TRBJ1-5, reads DSGVTQTPKHLITATGQRVTLRCSPRSGDLSVYWYQQSLDQGLQFLIQYYNGEERAKGNILERFSAQQFPDLHSELNLSSLELGDSALYFCASSGTPGDQPQHFGDGTRLSIL.

CDR3 loop: CASSPSSGKGYEQYF. CDR3 bases: TGTGCCAGCAGTCCATCCAGCGGGAAGGGCTACGAGCAGTACTTC. The gene calls are TRBV27 and TRBJ2-7; 7 nucleotides match TRBD2. V trimming: 5 bases; J trimming: 3 bases; junction bases outside the gene matches: 10. The germline V gene encodes CDR1 MNHEY and CDR2 SMNVEV (reference sequence). The CDR3 is made up of 15 amino acids.

The CDR3 sequence is CASSRLAGLSYEQYF. DNA of the CDR3: TGTGCCAGCAGCAGACTAGCGGGATTAAGCTACGAGCAGTACTTC. The J gene is TRBJ2-7, the V gene TRBV6-5, with 11 bases aligning to TRBD2. Germline V gene lookup returns CDR1 MNHEY and CDR2 SVGAGI. CDR3 length: 15 amino acids. V shed 6 bases, J shed 3 bases, and the junction held 7 bases outside the gene matches.

This chain joins TRBV18 and TRBJ2-7, with TRBD1 identical over 11 bases. The CDR3 length is 14 residues. Germline V lookup: CDR1 KGHSH, CDR2 LQKENI. Unmatched junction bases numbered 11, after V lost 5 bases and J lost 11 bases. DNA for the CDR3: TGTGCCAGCTCAGAAGGACAGGGGGCAATGCCCGAGTACTTC. Residues: CASSEGQGAMPEYF.

This sequence joins TRBV6-5 and TRBJ1-1; TRBD1 aligns across 9 bases. V lost 7 bases to trimming and J lost 4 bases; unmatched junction nucleotides: 7. Per germline, CDR1 MNHEY and CDR2 SVGAGI. This CDR3 is 14 amino acids long. The CDR3: CASIITGGPTEAFF. The CDR3 nucleotides read TGTGCCAGCATAATAACAGGGGGCCCCACTGAAGCTTTCTTT.

The chain carries TRBV4-2 and TRBJ2-3; 10 bases fit TRBD2. Trimming cost V 1 base and J 2 bases; bases outside gene matches: 6. The CDR3 runs to 17 residues. Germline V CDR1 and CDR2: LGHNA, YNFKEQ. CDR3 bases: TGTGCCAGCAGCCAAGCCGGGACTAGCGCACTCACAGATACGCAGTATTTT. Amino acids: CASSQAGTSALTDTQYF.

This clone was detected once. The chain recombines TRBV28 with TRBJ1-1, with TRBD1 matching 7 bases. After removal of 6 bases from V and 4 bases from J, the junction contained 5 bases not matched to a gene. The germline V gene has CDR1 MDHEN and CDR2 SYDVKM. This CDR3 is built from 13 residues. CDR3 loop: CASRVTGSTEAFF. CDR3 sequence (DNA): TGTGCCAGCAGGGTGACAGGGTCCACTGAAGCTTTCTTT. Variable domain in full (rest from reference TRBV28 and TRBJ1-1): DVKVTQSSRYLVKRTGEKVFLECVQDMDHENMFWYRQDPGLGLRLIYFSYDVKMKEKGDIPEGYSVSREKKERFSLILESASTNQTSMYLCASRVTGSTEAFFGQGTRLTVV.

The chain carries TRBV9 and TRBJ2-1; D is ambiguous. V shed 3 bases and J shed 6 bases, with 13 bases lying between them. Germline CDR1 reads SGDLS; CDR2 reads YYNGEE. The CDR3 is 14 residues long. The CDR3 DNA reads TGTGCCAGCAGCGCACAGATCAGGTCCAATGAGCAGTTCTTC. It specifies CASSAQIRSNEQFF.

V gene TRBV7-2 combines with J gene TRBJ2-2, with D possibly matching TRBD2 (5 bases). This CDR3 is built from 16 residues. The germline gives CDR1 SGHTA, CDR2 FQGNSA. V was shortened by 1 base and J by 5 bases, with 14 bases between the two germline ends. CDR3 amino acids: CASSLVRLATTGELFF. The CDR3 DNA is TGTGCCAGCAGCTTAGTAAGGCTAGCTACTACCGGGGAGCTGTTTTTT.

This chain connects TRBV5-6 to TRBJ1-1; the D gene is possibly TRBD1 (6 bases). The CDR3 sequence is 12 residues long. Trimming shortened V by 1 base and J by 5 bases, and 6 bases separated the two germline ends. Germline CDR1 SGHDT, CDR2 YYEEEE. The CDR3 here is CASSLTGTEAFF. CDR3 DNA: TGTGCCAGCAGCTTGACAGGGACTGAAGCTTTCTTT.

This chain uses TRBV28 with TRBJ1-2; the D gene is possibly TRBD1 (6 bases). The CDR3 runs 17 residues. V was cut by 6 bases and J by 6 bases, with 26 bases left in between. Germline CDR1 and CDR2: MDHEN and SYDVKM. The CDR3 here is CASRPLDSRIERNGYTF. The DNA of the CDR3 is TGTGCCAGCAGACCTCTGGACAGCCGGATCGAGAGGAATGGCTACACCTTC.

V usage is TRBV29-1 and J usage is TRBJ1-2, with D unclear. The CDR3 extends over 14 amino acids. V lost 6 bases to trimming and J lost 0 bases, with 14 bases between them. In germline, CDR1 is SQVTM, CDR2 ANQGSEA. CDR3 DNA: TGCAGCGTACCAAAGCCGTTCCCTAACTATGGCTACACCTTC. As protein: CSVPKPFPNYGYTF.

This clone was recorded once. This sequence joins TRBV5-8 and TRBJ2-7; tentatively, D is TRBD2 (7 bases). The CDR3 totals 15 residues. In germline, CDR1 is SGHTS, CDR2 YDEGEE. V was cut by 0 bases and J by 2 bases, with 12 bases left in between. The CDR3 DNA reads TGTGCCAGCAGCTTGGCGGGGGGACACCCCTACGAGCAGTACTTC. Protein product: CASSLAGGHPYEQYF.

This sequence joins TRBV5-1 and TRBJ1-1; 8 nucleotides line up with TRBD1. CDR3 size: 15 residues. The junction had 9 bases not matched to a gene; V was cut back by 4 bases and J by 4 bases. Germline loops: CDR1 SGHRS, CDR2 YFSETQ. This CDR3 reads CASSPRGQGGTEAFF. DNA for the CDR3: TGCGCCAGCAGCCCCCGAGGACAGGGTGGCACTGAAGCTTTCTTT.

In the case of this clone: Within the sample, other DNA sequences also encode this same CDR3. The rearrangement joins TRBV19 to TRBJ2-3, with 8 bases that match TRBD2. The CDR3 sequence is 15 residues long. Germline values: CDR1 LNHDA, CDR2 SQIVND (reference sequence). The J segment lost 0 bases and the V segment lost 6 bases, leaving 5 bases of the junction unmatched. For the CDR3, the DNA is TGTGCCAGTAGATTGACTAGCGCTAGCACAGATACGCAGTATTTT. It is translated as CASRLTSASTDTQYF. Drawing the rest from reference TRBV19 and TRBJ2-3, the complete variable domain is DGGITQSPKYLFRKEGQNVTLSCEQNLNHDAMYWYRQDPGQGLRLIYYSQIVNDFQKGDIAEGYSVSREKKESFPLTVTSAQKNPTAFYLCASRLTSASTDTQYFGPGTRLTVL.

The J gene is TRBJ2-4, the V gene TRBV10-1; D is ambiguous. Trimming cost V 8 bases and J 0 bases, with 20 bases left between them. CDR3 length: 17 amino acids. Germline-derived CDR1 and CDR2 are WNHNN and SYGVQD (reference sequence). The CDR3 DNA sequence: TGCGCCAGCCACAGTGTGATCAAGGCTGGAGCCAAAAACATTCAGTACTTC. Its protein is CASHSVIKAGAKNIQYF.

The chain uses TRBV28 and TRBJ1-1; no clear D. Germline-derived CDR1 and CDR2 are MDHEN and SYDVKM. This CDR3 spans 16 amino acids. The V gene lost 3 bases and the J gene lost 0 bases, with 14 bases spanning the gap. The DNA for the CDR3 is TGTGCCAGCAGTTTTGTCAGATACCCTTTGAACACTGAAGCTTTCTTT. Translating it yields CASSFVRYPLNTEAFF. Drawing the rest from reference TRBV28 and TRBJ1-1, the complete variable domain is DVKVTQSSRYLVKRTGEKVFLECVQDMDHENMFWYRQDPGLGLRLIYFSYDVKMKEKGDIPEGYSVSREKKERFSLILESASTNQTSMYLCASSFVRYPLNTEAFFGQGTRLTVV.

V and J are TRBV5-1 and TRBJ2-7, with TRBD2 identical over 12 bases. The V gene end was trimmed by 3 bases and the J gene end by 3 bases; junction bases not matched to a gene: 13. Germline lookup yields CDR1 SGHRS and CDR2 YFSETQ. The CDR3 sequence is 18 residues long. CDR3: CASSSGTSGRATLYEQYF. CDR3 sequence (DNA): TGCGCCAGCAGCTCGGGGACTAGCGGGCGCGCTACTCTCTACGAGCAGTACTTC.

The chain links TRBV5-1 to TRBJ2-7; 11 bases are a match to TRBD2. The CDR3 runs to 15 residues. Trimming at V came to 2 bases and at J to 3 bases, leaving 4 bases not matched to a gene. Germline values: CDR1 SGHRS, CDR2 YFSETQ. The chain's CDR3 is CASSLGLAGLYEQYF. The CDR3, as DNA: TGCGCCAGCAGCTTAGGACTAGCGGGCCTCTACGAGCAGTACTTC.